This T cell receptor (beta chain) was sequenced during a study of blood T cells in healthy people across ages. Broader study findings: CMV status of donors was not determined, possibly confounding expanded clonotype changes. Diversity estimated from one million T cells was considered an underestimate.

Around 9 milliliters of peripheral blood were drawn from each donor into EDTA-treated tubes. Comment on this clonotype: Its antigen is not known.

V was clipped by 8 bases and J by 0 bases, with 7 bases between them. The CDR3 is made up of 12 amino acids. Germline V gene data show CDR1 as SGHVS and CDR2 as FNYEAQ. A second roughly 7 to 11 cycle PCR used barcoded and J-beta primers. TCRdb reprocessed the 5' RACE reads with MiXCR, giving one entry per CDR3 protein. The table has about a million distinct CDR3 sequences, 51% seen once. The receptor was derived from a woman aged 55-69 years in good health. The chain links TRBV7-6 to TRBJ1-1, with D tentatively TRBD1 (5 bases). The source material was blood. The CDR3 protein is CASGGLNTEAFF. CDR3 DNA sequence: TGTGCCAGCGGGGGTCTGAACACTGAAGCTTTCTTT.